This record looks at one T cell receptor (beta chain) sequence and its context. This clonotype was picked up many times. What this receptor recognizes is not known. No much larger clone exists at a distance of one base, and base qualities are not known. This sample is drawn from a study of T cells in Graves' hyperthyroidism and ophthalmopathy (dated by TCRdb to the late 2010s). With respect to the entire study: Peripheral blood samples were taken at the time of initial diagnosis, prior to any treatment. A discovery cohort of 95 to 100 patients, about 43 with Graves' ophthalmopathy and 55 to 60 with stable Graves' hyperthyroidism, was used to find distinguishing TCR V-J signatures. The paper describes TCR Vbeta CDR3 sequencing of around 130 peripheral blood samples, made up of 40 to 45 ophthalmopathy patients, some 80 hyperthyroidism patients and roughly 17 progressor patients. After blood sampling, hyperthyroidism patients were treated with methimazole at a starting dose of 30 mg daily, and ophthalmopathy patients were treated with high-dose intravenous methylprednisolone. Prospective prediction of ophthalmopathy was tested in an independent validation cohort of 18 hyperthyroidism patients and 17 patients who later progressed to ophthalmopathy. In addition, the study compared T-cell repertoires in thyroid tissue and in blood from several Graves' hyperthyroidism patients. For training and testing, the 100 or so patients in the discovery cohort were randomly divided in a 7:3 ratio. The paper as a whole reports these results and caveats: Most expanded thyroid clonotypes (frequency above 0.001) were also found in blood, which suggests that blood repertoires may mirror thyroid immune responses. Sample size was not statistically predetermined, and investigators were not blinded to group allocation. In validation, the model predicted progression to ophthalmopathy a median of 6.5 months before onset, with over 60% sensitivity and about 75% specificity. A 13 V-J signature model separated ophthalmopathy from stable hyperthyroidism, with about 90% sensitivity and roughly 81% specificity in cross-validation and 80%/75% in testing.

The junction shows trimming of 2 bases on V and 0 bases on J, plus 11 bases between the germline ends. According to the germline V gene (reference sequence), CDR1 reads LGHDT and CDR2 reads YNNKEL. The CDR3 has 16 amino acids, counting the end cysteine and phenylalanine. Of the read, only the CDR3 DNA is kept; its 48 bases are in frame from base 1. Ophthalmopathy patients had moderately to severely active disease, with a Clinical Activity Score of 3 or more, a NOSPECS grade of 4 or more, and a disease duration of less than 3 months. Any patient with an uncontrolled infection, another autoimmune disease, pregnancy or lactation was excluded. Diagnoses relied on clinical symptoms, serum thyroxine and TRAb, thyroid ultrasound and orbital computed tomography. PBMCs were separated from roughly 10 ml of fresh peripheral blood using Ficoll-Paque density gradient centrifugation. Total RNA was extracted with Trizol reagent, and quality was checked on an Agilent 2100 Bioanalyzer.

TCR beta CDR3 regions were amplified from RNA transcripts. For the first round of RT-PCR on the TCR CDR3, the HTBI primer set was used together with the Qiagen OneStep RT-PCR kit. Libraries were constructed in a second round of multiplex PCR, after which size selection and purification were performed. The libraries were sequenced on an Illumina HiSeq2000 using paired-end 100 bp reads. As for how the authors treated the data: SOAPnuke was used to process the raw data, removing reads that contained adapters or uncalled bases, had a mean Phred below 15, or lacked an exact match to the constant primer or identifier. High-quality paired reads were merged with COPE v1.2.5, and unique nucleotide sequences were defined as clonotypes. MiTCR v1.1 was used to align the clonotypes against IMGT TRBV, TRBD and TRBJ reference segments. The analysis was restricted to V-J combinations with a frequency above 0.0001, which together covered approximately 99% of the repertoires. The TCS score was defined as the ratio of F50 (clonal expansion) to E x V (chaos), calculated using BLOSUM62-based TCRdist between CDR3 peptides within each V-J. Welch's t-statistics and random forest reduced some 510 V-J features to 13, which were used in a naive Bayes classifier (R e1071). The public sequencing data were trimmed at Q25 with fastp and processed into clonotypes with MiXCR by TCRdb, which kept only in-frame beta chains. Each entry merges the rows of one CDR3 protein and shows their most common DNA and genes. The V and J calls and clone size are TCRdb's, not the authors'. The sample table records 450,000 to 650,000 distinct CDR3 sequences; about a sixth of these occur just once. The ten largest clonotypes hold approximately 15% of the sample.

The rearrangement combines TRBV3-1 with TRBJ2-4; TRBD1 is a weak D gene call, 5 bases matching. The source is a woman between 18 and 29 years old with Graves' ophthalmopathy. Sequenced input: blood. The CDR3 amino acid sequence is: CASSQTGILAKNIQYF. The DNA sequence follows: TGTGCCAGCAGCCAAACAGGAATTCTAGCCAAAAACATTCAGTACTTC.